This entry describes one T cell receptor (beta chain). Its antigen is not known. RNA totalling roughly 0.5 to 1 ug underwent reverse transcription with random hexamers. Each CDR3 protein is one row after TCRdb ran MiXCR on the immunoSEQ multiplex PCR reads. The sample has about 300,000 distinct CDR3 sequences; 85% are singletons. This entry belongs to a study of CD8 T cells in Susac syndrome. The study's findings and limits: Only a relatively small number of individuals were included in the TCR sequencing and HLA analysis.

The sample was CD8+ T cells from PBMCs. The TCR was taken from a human donor with multiple sclerosis.

The CDR3 spells CASRELARTRGDTQYF. In nucleotides, the CDR3 is TGTGCCAGCAGAGAATTGGCCAGGACGAGAGGAGATACGCAGTATTTT. The chain has TRBV11-3 and TRBJ2-3; the D is unclear. The length of the CDR3 is 16 residues. V was pared by 6 bases and J by 5 bases, with 21 bases between. Germline assignment: CDR1 SGHNT and CDR2 YENEEA.